This record concerns one T cell receptor beta chain sequence. The antigen remains unidentified. A library of TCRbeta sequences, prepared with unique molecular identifiers, was generated. TCRdb ran MiXCR on the PCR reads and lists one entry per CDR3 protein. The repertoire consists of about 980,000 distinct CDR3 sequences, with about 30% occurring once and the leading ten covering over 25%. Germline V gene data show CDR1 as MGHDK and CDR2 as SYGVNS. Trimming took off 3 bases at V and 6 bases at J, with 14 bases between the two ends. The length of the CDR3 is 15 residues. This entry belongs to a study of T-cell reconstitution after alpha-beta-depleted transplantation in children. Study-level points and caveats: Several hundred rapidly expanded clones from non-depleted graft cells reportedly supplied alpha-beta T cells about two months post-transplant. The study traced high day-60 TCRbeta diversity in some patients to surviving recipient T cells and thymic progenitors.

V usage is TRBV25-1 and J usage is TRBJ2-2; TRBD2 might be the D (5 bases). The source was PBMCs, mostly from graft donor cells, collected 360 days after TCRalphabeta/CD19-depleted stem cell transplant. The clonotype originates from a boy in the first two years of life who had a stem cell transplant for SCID, so the T cells may come from the graft donor. CDR3 residues: CASSDWESRAGELFF. CDR3 coding DNA: TGTGCCAGCAGTGATTGGGAGTCTCGCGCCGGGGAGCTGTTTTTT.